One sample yielded the 11 T cell receptor beta chains listed below, sequenced in a study of siplizumab effects on memory and regulatory T cells. TCRdb's table, derived via immunoSEQ multiplex PCR, lists solely in-frame clones and lacks some. Of over 85,000 clones in the sample, 94% are singletons; the top ten hold 0.3%. The specimen was non-Treg CD4+ T cells sorted from blood. Receptors were obtained from a human donor in good health.

This CDR3 is CASRRWGQETQYF. CDR3 DNA sequence: TGTGCCAGCAGGCGATGGGGCCAAGAGACCCAGTACTTC. The chain combines TRBV2 with TRBJ2-5, with D unclear. Germline V lookup: CDR1 SNHLY, CDR2 FYNNEI. This CDR3 spans 13 amino acids. V was pared by 6 bases and J by 1 base, with 9 bases between.

V is TRBV6-1 and J is TRBJ1-4; D is unclear. Per the germline V gene, CDR1 is MNHNS and CDR2 is SASEGT. V was trimmed by 0 bases and J by 7 bases, leaving 12 bases between them. This CDR3 is 15 amino acids long. The CDR3: CASSEAFGPSEKLFF. The DNA for the CDR3 is TGTGCCAGCAGTGAAGCGTTCGGACCTAGTGAAAAACTGTTTTTT.

This clone was seen only once. The gene calls are TRBV7-9 and TRBJ2-2, with 9 bases fitting TRBD2. The V segment lost 0 bases and the J segment 5 bases; nucleotides outside the gene matches: 4. Germline V gene lookup returns CDR1 SEHNR and CDR2 FQNEAQ (reference sequence). This CDR3 region has 16 residues. CDR3 protein: CASSLALAGATGELFF. The CDR3 DNA reads TGTGCCAGCAGCTTAGCGTTAGCGGGAGCGACCGGGGAGCTGTTTTTT.

The chain is built from TRBV9 and TRBJ2-5; 8 nucleotides agree with TRBD1. The junction had 8 bases not matched to a gene; V was cut back by 3 bases and J by 4 bases. Germline lookup yields CDR1 SGDLS and CDR2 YYNGEE. The CDR3 is 15 residues long. CDR3 loop: CASSARTGSGETQYF. In DNA form, the CDR3 reads TGTGCCAGCAGCGCCCGGACAGGGTCGGGAGAGACCCAGTACTTC.

V usage is TRBV9 and J usage is TRBJ2-3; maybe TRBD2 (6 bases). V lost 0 bases, J lost 8 bases, and 28 bases lay in between. The CDR3 runs to 19 residues. Germline V gene lookup returns CDR1 SGDLS and CDR2 YYNGEE. CDR3 bases: TGTGCCAGCAGCGTAGCTACGAGGGTCAGGCGGGGAGGAGCGGTTACGCAGTATTTT. Translation: CASSVATRVRRGGAVTQYF.

The chain couples TRBV6-6 to TRBJ1-2; tentatively, D is TRBD1 (6 bases). Trimming removed 6 bases at V and 7 bases at J, with 9 bases between. The CDR3 length is 11 residues. CDR1 is MNHNY, CDR2 SVGAGI, per germline (reference sequence). This CDR3 reads CASRETGGYTF. In DNA, the CDR3 is TGTGCCAGCAGGGAGACAGGTGGCTACACCTTC.

V and J are TRBV5-6 and TRBJ2-1, with a possible D match to TRBD2 (6 bases). CDR1 is SGHDT, CDR2 YYEEEE, per germline. V gave up 2 bases and J gave up 7 bases, with 16 bases separating them. There are 15 residues in the CDR3. CDR3 in DNA: TGTGCCAGCAGCTTCGGTGGGTGGAGGGTGAATGAGCAGTTCTTC. The encoded protein is CASSFGGWRVNEQFF.

The chain joins TRBV9 to TRBJ2-4, with 11 nucleotides matching TRBD1. The J segment lost 15 bases and the V segment lost 0 bases, leaving 5 bases of the junction unmatched. CDR1 SGDLS and CDR2 YYNGEE come from the germline V gene. The CDR3 is 13 residues long. The CDR3 coding sequence is TGTGCCAGCAGCGTAGGGACAGGGGGCGTTGGGTACTTC. This encodes CASSVGTGGVGYF.

The V and J genes are TRBV10-1 and TRBJ1-6; D not certain. V gave up 2 bases and J gave up 3 bases, with 5 bases separating them. This CDR3 region has 14 residues. From germline, CDR1 is WNHNN and CDR2 SYGVQD (reference sequence). CDR3 in amino acids: CASSENGYNSPLHF. CDR3 DNA: TGCGCCAGCAGTGAGAACGGCTATAATTCACCCCTCCACTTT.

This clone was detected only once. The chain joins TRBV19 to TRBJ1-2, with 7 nucleotides matching TRBD1. Germline V gene data show CDR1 as LNHDA and CDR2 as SQIVND (reference sequence). Trimming took 3 bases from V and 4 from J; bases not matched to a gene: 11. The CDR3 loop spans 16 amino acids. The CDR3: CASSIPGQARPYGYTF. The CDR3 nucleotides are TGTGCCAGTAGTATCCCTGGACAGGCCAGGCCCTATGGCTACACCTTC.

J is TRBJ2-7 and V is TRBV7-2, with no clear D. V lost 0 bases and J lost 0, with 15 bases in between. The length of the CDR3 is 17 residues. Germline CDR1 and CDR2: SGHTA and FQGNSA. The DNA of the CDR3 is TGTGCCAGCAGCTTAGCCCCCAGTTGGGGTCACTCCTACGAGCAGTACTTC. This gives the protein CASSLAPSWGHSYEQYF.